This section outlines one T cell receptor (beta chain) sequence together with its context. Its antigen is currently not known. No much larger clone is present one base from it, and per-base qualities are unavailable. This record comes from a study of cytomegalovirus exposure and HLA in healthy donors listed by TCRdb under 2017. Background for the entire study: An earlier analysis of several hundred of the donors reported 250 to 300 Gb of sequence data and 100 million to 140 million unique TCR beta sequences from around 200 million T cells. Approximately 300 gigabases of sequencing data and tens of millions of unique TCR sequences made up an early release that covered 500 to 700 HLA-typed donors. The genetic ancestry cluster associated with self-reported Caucasian donors included 65% to 90% of the roughly 380 genotyped donors. The study was designed to test whether signatures of past pathogen exposure could be identified by cataloging public T cell receptors. Using immunosequencing, the study profiled T cell repertoires from about 620 subjects and related those repertoires to cytomegalovirus serostatus. A separate validation cohort of over a hundred different subjects was used in addition to the 666-subject first cohort. The study combined high-throughput TCR immunosequencing, statistical association of individual TCRs with disease status, and machine learning to predict cytomegalovirus infection status. A later analysis re-examined previously published TCR beta repertoires from 600 to 700 donors and added high-resolution HLA genotyping to investigate patterns of TCR occurrence. In the later analysis, no new phenotypic data were used to find candidate immune exposures; instead, reliance was placed on TCR beta sequences and their occurrence across donors. To decide whether each TCR beta V gene segment behaved as functional or pseudogenic, an earlier analysis of several hundred of the donors relied on high-throughput TCR beta sequencing. Donor age, sex, ethnicity and CMV serostatus were compiled alongside the repertoire data. Genome-wide SNP genotypes for about 60% of the roughly 700 donors were used in a later genetic analysis, which treated that subset as a discovery cohort. Every repertoire in the discovery cohort had been generated on one and the same sequencing platform. Class I and class II HLA loci were covered by the typing at four-digit resolution. Typing coverage differed by locus: A, B, C, DRB1 and DQB1 were typed in about 620-640 donors, DQA1 in roughly 500, DPA1 in 600 to 610, and DPB1 in approximately 450. A handful of DR-DQ haplotypes were treated as single units for association and clustering because of strong linkage in the cohort. On average, roughly 240,000 unique TCR beta nucleotide sequences were sequenced per donor among some 430 genotyped donors of the cohort, with roughly a sixth of those sequences being non-productive.

Beyond this particular receptor, the publication reports: In an earlier analysis of over 550 of the donors, most TCR beta V segments were observed in productive rearrangements about 90% or about 30% of the time, broadly matching IMGT annotations. A further reported finding was that TCR beta sequences accurately predicted the HLA-A and HLA-B alleles for most subjects in the first cohort. Because HLA typing was unavailable for some donors at each locus, only the typed subset was used in association tests. In a later genetic analysis, fewer N-insertions in productive TCRs were reported among donors in an Asian-associated ancestry cluster than the roughly 700-donor mean. Compared with equally common non-associated chains, HLA-associated TCR beta chains in a later analysis were more clonally expanded and had lower generation probabilities. Only TCR beta chains were sequenced in this cohort, and the absence of alpha or paired-chain data limited detectable features. In the study, about 150 TCR beta chains were listed as associated with cytomegalovirus. A later analysis found that TCR association rates varied across HLA loci, with DRB1 alleles showing the most associated TCRs and HLA-C alleles the fewest. Three of the identified cytomegalovirus-associated TCR beta chains were confirmed in vitro to be specific for cytomegalovirus antigens. When HLA alleles, especially DR and DQ, strongly co-occurred, attributing TCR associations to individual alleles was difficult. Across donors, most TCR sequences were observed very rarely, whereas some public TCRs were present in many individuals. The presence/absence analyses assumed that sequencing depth was roughly uniform across donors, and that assumption may not be true. It was suggested by the authors that the approach could potentially be generalized to other disease states and immunological phenotypes. Because counts were too low, about 15 rarely observed V segments, including chromosome 9 orphons, were left out of the earlier analysis of 587 of the donors. CMV serostatus was the only immune exposure information available for the cohort. In a later analysis, several top co-occurrence clusters were reported to appear linked to parvovirus B19, influenza, CMV and Epstein-Barr virus. The sequencing pipeline was judged likely to have produced a cluster of highly shared sequence variants as a technical artifact. In a later analysis, most CMV-associated TCR beta chains were found to appear HLA-restricted, with HLA associations seemingly driven largely by CMV exposure. Cytomegalovirus status was reported to be diagnosed by the classifier with high specificity and sensitivity in both the original and validation cohorts. Correlated functional status among segregating V segments might reflect linkage disequilibrium, but an unknown experimental factor could not be ruled out. In a later analysis, more than 15,000 TCR beta sequences were associated with specific HLA alleles at a false discovery rate of 0.05. An association between a missense DCLRE1C variant and V-gene and J-gene trimming of TCR beta chains was found in a later genetic analysis and replicated in an independent cohort.

Library construction relied on the immunoSEQ multiplex PCR assay. A mixture of 60 forward primers for TCR Vbeta segments and 13 reverse primers for TCR Jbeta segments was used in the multiplex PCR. The CDR3 region of rearranged TCR beta genes was amplified from genomic DNA with a multiplex PCR assay. On the Illumina HiSeq System, the amplified TCR beta libraries were sequenced as 87-base-pair reads. Under the source paper's analysis protocol: A later analysis tallied some 79 million unique TCR beta chains across the roughly 610 repertoires, and some 10 million of those chains were shared by two or more donors. Raw reads were error-corrected and collapsed into unique sequences by a nearest-neighbor algorithm in which closely related sequences were merged to remove PCR and sequencing errors. Alignment of CDR3 sequences to IMGT reference sequences was used to assign V, D and J gene segments. For a sequence to be retained, a match of at least six nucleotides was required to both a V gene segment and a J gene segment. A rearrangement was called productive if the CDR3 had no stop codons and remained in frame with V and J, and every other rearrangement was called non-productive. Following IMGT convention, CDR3 was defined as the stretch from the second conserved V-encoded cysteine to the conserved J-encoded phenylalanine. In an earlier analysis of some 550 of the donors, sequences lacking an unambiguous match to a single V gene segment were excluded. An earlier analysis of almost 600 of the donors classified V segments as functional when productive rearrangements were above 56.7% and as segregating when the standard deviation between donors was above 5%. A statistical classification framework was developed to diagnose cytomegalovirus status using the catalog of TCR beta chain sequences. A later analysis assigned V and J genes by comparing TCR nucleotide sequences with IMGT/GENE-DB human TR gene sequences. Using the TCRdist pipeline, a later analysis assigned CDR3 sequences along with most-parsimonious VDJ recombination scenarios. In a later analysis, each TCR beta chain was defined by its CDR3 amino acid sequence together with its V-gene family, and reads lacking a unique V-gene family were excluded. In a later analysis, fewer than 650 highly shared, low-generation-probability nucleotide sequences were removed to address suspected cross-contamination and a sequencing artifact. In a later analysis, a clonal expansion index for each public chain was calculated from normalized within-repertoire ranks of inferred template counts. In a later analysis, generation probabilities were computed using a VDJ recombination model fitted to out-of-frame rearrangements, and the results were checked against IGoR. Hypergeometric tests were used in a later analysis to score TCR-TCR, TCR-HLA and TCR-CMV co-occurrence, with a repertoire-size bias correction applied to the TCR pairs. False discovery rates were estimated in a later analysis by permuting HLA or CMV assignments 20 times. In a later analysis, co-occurring TCRs were grouped using DBSCAN, with TCRdist sequence similarity added in when clustering inside HLA-allele-positive subsets. Repertoires with fewer than 30,000 or more than 120,000 public chains were left out of co-occurrence clustering, as were five repertoires with anomalous nucleotide sharing. This immuneACCESS table, as held by TCRdb, lists in-frame sequences with V and J called but not all clones. Of the missing ones, under half trace to an unresolved V gene in checked studies; the others have no known cause. V and J calls and clone size are given by that table; D and trimming were obtained from the DNA. This sample comprises approximately 90,000 clones, roughly 76% of them detected only once. The ten biggest clones cover more than 1.3% of the sample.

The cohort consisted of hundreds of healthy bone marrow donors. All cohort members were sampled while nominally healthy, although unrecorded immune exposures were likely present. The donor tested CMV seronegative, placing the donor among the 300 to 400 seronegative members of the cohort. Each donor provided a peripheral blood sample, and peripheral blood mononuclear cells were used for TCR beta sequencing. Genomic DNA extraction from the blood cell samples was performed with the Qiagen DNeasy Blood Extraction Kit. This TCR was recovered from a male donor in good health and CMV-seronegative. The sequencing input was PBMCs.

The DNA reads TGCGCCAGCAGCTTGGGAGGGATGAGGAGCCATGGCTACACCTTC. Its protein is CASSLGGMRSHGYTF. This receptor chain uses TRBV5-1 and TRBJ1-2, with the D segment identity uncertain. CDR3 length: 15 amino acids, cysteine to phenylalanine. Here the CDR3 DNA is all that survives: 45 bases in frame from base 1. In the germline V gene, CDR1 corresponds to SGHRS and CDR2 to YFSETQ. V and J lose 0 bases and 6 bases, and a span of 15 bases separates them.